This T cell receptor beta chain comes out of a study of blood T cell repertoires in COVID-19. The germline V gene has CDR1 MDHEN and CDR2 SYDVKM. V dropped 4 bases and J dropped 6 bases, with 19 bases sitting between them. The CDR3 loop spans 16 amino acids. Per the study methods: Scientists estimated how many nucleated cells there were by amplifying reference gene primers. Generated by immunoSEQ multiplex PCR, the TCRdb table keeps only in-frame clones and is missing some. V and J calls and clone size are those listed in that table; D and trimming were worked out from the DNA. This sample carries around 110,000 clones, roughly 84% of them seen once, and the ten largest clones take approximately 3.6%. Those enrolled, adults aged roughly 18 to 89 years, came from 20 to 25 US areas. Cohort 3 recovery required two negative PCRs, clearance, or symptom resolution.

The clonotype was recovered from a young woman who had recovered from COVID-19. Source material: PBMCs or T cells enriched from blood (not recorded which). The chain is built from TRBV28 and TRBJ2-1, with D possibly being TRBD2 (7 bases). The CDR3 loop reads CASSSTGRGVGNEQFF. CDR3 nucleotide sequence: TGTGCCAGCAGTTCTACAGGGAGGGGAGTTGGCAATGAGCAGTTCTTC.